The present entry profiles one T cell receptor (beta chain) with its context. Its cognate antigen is unknown. The germline V gene encodes CDR1 LGHDT and CDR2 YNNKEL (reference sequence). The CDR3 has 15 residues. Between the trimmed V and J ends, which lost 2 bases and 6 bases, there was a span of 14 bases. Libraries were prepared by immunoSEQ multiplex PCR; TCRdb keeps only in-frame clonotypes and omits some of them. The profile shows around 160,000 clones, around nine tenths of them singletons. This record belongs to a study of T cell responses to AZD1222 COVID-19 vaccine. Study-level results: As reported, nearly half of all spike-specific TCRs target variant regions that are unmutated. It should be noted that donors were predominantly white British and more often female, and clonal diversity was possibly underestimated. All repertoire sampling was performed exclusively after the peak T cell response.

The sequence came from an adult in good health. The chain uses TRBV3-1 (or the pseudogene TRBV3-2) and TRBJ1-5; TRBD1 might be the D (6 bases). The starting material was peripheral blood, obtained on day 0 of AZD1222 vaccination. The CDR3 bases are TGTGCCAGCAGCCAATTCCAGGGAGGGGGTCAGCCCCAGCATTTT. As protein: CASSQFQGGGQPQHF.